The entry below describes one T cell receptor beta chain. RNA, at about 0.5 to 1 ug, was reverse transcribed with random hexamers. TCRdb passed the immunoSEQ multiplex PCR reads through MiXCR, listing each CDR3 protein once. The sample has around 90,000 distinct CDR3 sequences, roughly 96% seen once. This sample was included in a study of CD8 T cells in Susac syndrome. Germline CDR1 and CDR2: LGHNA and YSLEER. The CDR3 is 16 residues long. The V and J ends lost 3 bases and 9 bases, in that order; junction bases with no gene match: 9. Material for sequencing was CD8+ T cells from PBMCs. The V call is TRBV4-3, the J call TRBJ2-1; 12 bases map to TRBD2. The clonotype originates from a human donor with Susac syndrome. CDR3 region: CASSQDPSGGASEQFF. Written as DNA, the CDR3 is TGCGCCAGCAGCCAGGATCCTAGCGGGGGGGCCTCTGAGCAGTTCTTC.